The rows below give T cell receptor beta chains drawn from one sample of a study of shared clonotypes between healthy human individuals. This table comes from immunoSEQ multiplex PCR, and its TCRdb copy is limited to in-frame clones, with some not included. The sample lists some 2,100,000 clones, approximately 94% occurring once. Material: naive CD8+ T cells from PBMCs. The receptors shown here come from a man between 18 and 35 years old in good health. Some clones in this sample may be carry-over from other donors' samples. Both conserved end residues are part of each CDR3. D genes are given only for firm matches. Where a row states a size, it is once, few, many or the class of an expanded clone; other rows omit it.

CDR3 protein: CASTPGGGQGRNEQFF; CDR3 DNA: TGTGCCAGCACCCCAGGGGGAGGACAGGGAAGGAATGAGCAGTTCTTC; clone size: .; V gene: TRBV7-9; D gene: TRBD1; J gene: TRBJ2-1
CDR3 protein: CASSYSSGRGPKFF; CDR3 DNA: TGTGCCAGCAGTTACTCTAGCGGGAGGGGCCCCAAGTTCTTC; clone size: .; V gene: TRBV6-5; D gene: TRBD2; J gene: TRBJ2-1
CDR3 protein: CASSHAAQGPTDTQYF; CDR3 DNA: TGTGCCAGCAGCCACGCGGCGCAGGGCCCCACAGATACGCAGTATTTT; clone size: once; V gene: TRBV11-3; D gene: .; J gene: TRBJ2-3
CDR3 protein: CASRPSPLAGVNHEQYF; CDR3 DNA: TGTGCCAGCAGACCATCTCCCCTAGCGGGAGTTAACCACGAGCAGTACTTC; clone size: .; V gene: TRBV27; D gene: TRBD2; J gene: TRBJ2-7
CDR3 protein: CATRRDRGLQPQHF; CDR3 DNA: TGTGCCACGCGCCGGGACAGGGGGCTTCAGCCCCAGCATTTT; clone size: .; V gene: TRBV19; D gene: TRBD1; J gene: TRBJ1-5
CDR3 protein: CASSLKFPSTDTQYF; CDR3 DNA: TGTGCCAGCAGCTTAAAGTTTCCCAGCACAGATACGCAGTATTTT; clone size: .; V gene: TRBV7-2; D gene: .; J gene: TRBJ2-3
CDR3 protein: CATYGGGSNQPQHF; CDR3 DNA: TGTGCCACCTACGGGGGTGGGAGCAATCAGCCCCAGCATTTT; clone size: .; V gene: TRBV19; D gene: .; J gene: TRBJ1-5
CDR3 protein: CASSSPGQGLLEAFF; CDR3 DNA: TGTGCCAGCAGTTCCCCGGGACAGGGTCTGTTAGAAGCTTTCTTT; clone size: .; V gene: TRBV27; D gene: TRBD1; J gene: TRBJ1-1
CDR3 protein: CASSQDRLTYEQYF; CDR3 DNA: TGTGCCAGCAGCCAAGATCGGCTAACCTACGAGCAGTACTTC; clone size: .; V gene: TRBV14; D gene: .; J gene: TRBJ2-7
CDR3 protein: CASAQGQGSTGELFF; CDR3 DNA: TGTGCCAGCGCCCAAGGACAGGGGAGCACCGGGGAGCTGTTTTTT; clone size: few; V gene: TRBV27; D gene: TRBD1; J gene: TRBJ2-2
CDR3 protein: CASSVGVGTSYEQYF; CDR3 DNA: TGTGCCAGCAGCGTAGGGGTCGGCACCTCCTACGAGCAGTACTTC; clone size: .; V gene: TRBV14; D gene: .; J gene: TRBJ2-7
CDR3 protein: CASRENQGTGELFF; CDR3 DNA: TGTGCCAGCAGAGAAAACCAGGGGACCGGGGAGCTGTTTTTT; clone size: .; V gene: TRBV27; D gene: .; J gene: TRBJ2-2
CDR3 protein: CASQTGTSGFSSYNEQFF; CDR3 DNA: TGTGCCAGCCAAACCGGGACTAGCGGATTTAGCTCCTACAATGAGCAGTTCTTC; clone size: .; V gene: TRBV9; D gene: TRBD2; J gene: TRBJ2-1
CDR3 protein: CASSLGSNPAGATYGYTF; CDR3 DNA: TGTGCCAGCAGCTTAGGCTCAAACCCTGCGGGAGCCACTTATGGCTACACCTTC; clone size: .; V gene: TRBV13; D gene: .; J gene: TRBJ1-2
CDR3 protein: CASSLGAVKAKNIQYF; CDR3 DNA: TGTGCCAGTAGCCTGGGAGCGGTTAAAGCCAAAAACATTCAGTACTTC; clone size: .; V gene: TRBV19; D gene: .; J gene: TRBJ2-4
CDR3 protein: CASSQDPGRELYNEQFF; CDR3 DNA: TGCGCCAGCAGCCAAGATCCGGGGCGGGAGCTCTACAATGAGCAGTTCTTC; clone size: .; V gene: TRBV4-1; D gene: TRBD2; J gene: TRBJ2-1
CDR3 protein: CASSITGVVYEQYF; CDR3 DNA: TGTGCCAGCAGTATTACAGGGGTAGTGTACGAGCAGTACTTC; clone size: few; V gene: TRBV27; D gene: TRBD1; J gene: TRBJ2-7
CDR3 protein: CASSLTVGGHTEAFF; CDR3 DNA: TGTGCCAGCAGTTTAACTGTGGGGGGCCACACTGAAGCTTTCTTT; clone size: once; V gene: TRBV28; D gene: .; J gene: TRBJ1-1
CDR3 protein: CAWSVVGPLGLTIAKNIQYF; CDR3 DNA: TGTGCCTGGAGTGTAGTTGGGCCATTAGGCCTCACAATAGCCAAAAACATTCAGTACTTC; clone size: .; V gene: TRBV30; D gene: .; J gene: TRBJ2-4
CDR3 protein: CASSLGGDNEKLFF; CDR3 DNA: TGTGCCAGCAGCCTCGGCGGAGACAATGAAAAACTGTTTTTT; clone size: .; V gene: TRBV7-9; D gene: .; J gene: TRBJ1-4
CDR3 protein: CASSPRTEPNQPQHF; CDR3 DNA: TGTGCCAGCAGTCCACGGACAGAGCCCAATCAGCCCCAGCATTTT; clone size: .; V gene: TRBV27; D gene: .; J gene: TRBJ1-5
CDR3 protein: CASSPKFATEAFF; CDR3 DNA: TGCGCCAGCAGCCCAAAGTTTGCCACTGAAGCTTTCTTT; clone size: few; V gene: TRBV4-1; D gene: .; J gene: TRBJ1-1
CDR3 protein: CASSLRQGPTYEQYF; CDR3 DNA: TGTGCCAGCAGCCTCAGACAGGGTCCTACCTACGAGCAGTACTTC; clone size: .; V gene: TRBV11-2; D gene: TRBD1; J gene: TRBJ2-7
CDR3 protein: CASGGTGYEQYF; CDR3 DNA: TGTGCCAGCGGCGGGACAGGCTACGAGCAGTACTTC; clone size: once; V gene: TRBV11-2; D gene: TRBD1; J gene: TRBJ2-7
CDR3 protein: CASSLSRWAEQYF; CDR3 DNA: TGTGCCAGCAGTTTATCGAGGTGGGCAGAGCAGTACTTC; clone size: .; V gene: TRBV27; D gene: .; J gene: TRBJ2-7
CDR3 protein: CASSLGGDGYTF; CDR3 DNA: TGTGCCAGCAGCTTAGGCGGTGATGGCTACACCTTC; clone size: .; V gene: TRBV7-3; D gene: .; J gene: TRBJ1-2
CDR3 protein: CASSPVAGANVLTF; CDR3 DNA: TGTGCCAGCAGCCCAGTCGCCGGGGCCAACGTCCTGACTTTC; clone size: once; V gene: TRBV9; D gene: .; J gene: TRBJ2-6
CDR3 protein: CASSFIGVGDEQYF; CDR3 DNA: TGTGCCAGCAGTTTTATCGGGGTTGGCGACGAGCAGTACTTC; clone size: .; V gene: TRBV28; D gene: .; J gene: TRBJ2-7
CDR3 protein: CASSQSGRPGDTQYF; CDR3 DNA: TGCGCCAGCAGCCAGAGCGGGAGGCCCGGGGATACGCAGTATTTT; clone size: .; V gene: TRBV4-3; D gene: TRBD2; J gene: TRBJ2-3
CDR3 protein: CASSRRGGLNTDTQYF; CDR3 DNA: TGTGCCAGCAGCCGTCGGGGCGGGCTAAACACAGATACGCAGTATTTT; clone size: .; V gene: TRBV11-3; D gene: .; J gene: TRBJ2-3
CDR3 protein: CASSWRGGTEAFF; CDR3 DNA: TGTGCCAGTAGTTGGAGGGGGGGGACTGAAGCTTTCTTT; clone size: .; V gene: TRBV19; D gene: .; J gene: TRBJ1-1
CDR3 protein: CASSVQADTQYF; CDR3 DNA: TGTGCCAGCAGCGTACAGGCAGATACGCAGTATTTT; clone size: .; V gene: TRBV9; D gene: .; J gene: TRBJ2-3
CDR3 protein: CASSTGNEQFF; CDR3 DNA: TGTGCCAGCTCCACGGGCAATGAGCAGTTCTTC; clone size: .; V gene: TRBV28; D gene: .; J gene: TRBJ2-1
CDR3 protein: CASSHLLEQYF; CDR3 DNA: TGTGCCAGCAGCCATCTGCTCGAGCAGTACTTC; clone size: .; V gene: TRBV11-2; D gene: .; J gene: TRBJ2-7
CDR3 protein: CASSLSLAGVPYNEQFF; CDR3 DNA: TGTGCCAGCAGCTTAAGCCTAGCGGGAGTCCCTTACAATGAGCAGTTCTTC; clone size: .; V gene: TRBV7-9; D gene: TRBD2; J gene: TRBJ2-1
CDR3 protein: CASSFTPGQGAGQPQHF; CDR3 DNA: TGTGCCAGCAGTTTTACTCCCGGACAGGGGGCTGGGCAGCCCCAGCATTTT; clone size: .; V gene: TRBV28; D gene: TRBD1; J gene: TRBJ1-5
CDR3 protein: CASSLSGTLSYNEQFF; CDR3 DNA: TGTGCCAGCAGTCTTAGCGGCACCTTAAGCTACAATGAGCAGTTCTTC; clone size: .; V gene: TRBV28; D gene: .; J gene: TRBJ2-1
CDR3 protein: CASSPDRKTEAFF; CDR3 DNA: TGCGCCAGCAGCCCGGACAGGAAGACTGAAGCTTTCTTT; clone size: .; V gene: TRBV4-1; D gene: TRBD1; J gene: TRBJ1-1
CDR3 protein: CASSLEGSSGNTIYF; CDR3 DNA: TGTGCCAGCAGCTTAGAGGGGAGCTCTGGAAACACCATATATTTT; clone size: .; V gene: TRBV7-6; D gene: .; J gene: TRBJ1-3
CDR3 protein: CASSQDRSLGFYNEQFF; CDR3 DNA: TGCGCCAGCAGCCAAGATCGTTCACTAGGCTTCTACAATGAGCAGTTCTTC; clone size: .; V gene: TRBV4-3; D gene: .; J gene: TRBJ2-1
CDR3 protein: CASSLAGLGPQHF; CDR3 DNA: TGTGCCAGCAGCTTAGCGGGACTGGGGCCCCAGCATTTT; clone size: once; V gene: TRBV5-6; D gene: .; J gene: TRBJ1-5